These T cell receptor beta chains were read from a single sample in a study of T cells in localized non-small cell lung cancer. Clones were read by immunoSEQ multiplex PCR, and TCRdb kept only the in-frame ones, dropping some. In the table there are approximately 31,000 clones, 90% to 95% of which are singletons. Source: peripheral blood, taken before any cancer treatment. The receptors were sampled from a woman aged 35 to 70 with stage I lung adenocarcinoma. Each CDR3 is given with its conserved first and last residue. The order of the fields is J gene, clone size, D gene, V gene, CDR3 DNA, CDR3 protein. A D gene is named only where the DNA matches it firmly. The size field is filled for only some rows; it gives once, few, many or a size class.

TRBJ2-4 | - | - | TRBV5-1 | TGCGCCAGCAGCTTACAGGGACGAGTCGACATTCAGTACTTC | CASSLQGRVDIQYF
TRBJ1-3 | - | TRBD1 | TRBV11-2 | TGTGCCAGCAGCTTACCGACAGGGTGGCTTAGAAACACCATATATTTT | CASSLPTGWLRNTIYF
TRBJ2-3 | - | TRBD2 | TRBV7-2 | TGTGCCAGCAGCTGGAGAGCGGGGTTAGATACGCAGTATTTT | CASSWRAGLDTQYF
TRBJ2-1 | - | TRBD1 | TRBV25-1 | TGTGCCAGCAGCCCGGGACAGGGCTCCTACAATGAGCAGTTCTTC | CASSPGQGSYNEQFF
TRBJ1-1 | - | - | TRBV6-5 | TGTGCCAGCAGTCGTATACGGGGCACTGAAGCTTTCTTT | CASSRIRGTEAFF
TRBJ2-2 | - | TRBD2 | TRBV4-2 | TGTGCCAGCAGCCAAGGAATTAGCGGGAGTTCGAACACCGGGGAGCTGTTTTTT | CASSQGISGSSNTGELFF
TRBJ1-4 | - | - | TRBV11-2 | TGTGCCAGCAGCCGTGACCGGGATGAAAAACTGTTTTTT | CASSRDRDEKLFF
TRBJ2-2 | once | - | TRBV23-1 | TGCGCCAGCAGTCAATCTGGGGGTCCGGGTCACACCGGGGAGCTGTTTTTT | CASSQSGGPGHTGELFF
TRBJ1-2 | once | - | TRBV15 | TGTGCCACCAGCAGAGGCAGGGTTGGCTATGGCTACACCTTC | CATSRGRVGYGYTF
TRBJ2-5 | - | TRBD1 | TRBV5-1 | TGCGCCAGCAGCTTGGATCCTGACAGGGGAATCCAAGAGACCCAGTACTTC | CASSLDPDRGIQETQYF
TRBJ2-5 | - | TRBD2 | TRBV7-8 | TGTGCCAGCAGCTTAGGGACTAGCGGTGTGGAGGAGACCCAGTACTTC | CASSLGTSGVEETQYF
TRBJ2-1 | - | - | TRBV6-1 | TGTGCCAGCACTAGGACAGCTTGGTATGAGCAGTTCTTC | CASTRTAWYEQFF
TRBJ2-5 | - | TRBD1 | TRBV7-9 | TGTGCCAGCAGCGTCATCGGGACAGGGAGAGGAGAGACCCAGTACTTC | CASSVIGTGRGETQYF
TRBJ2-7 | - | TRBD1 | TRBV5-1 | TGCGCCAGCAGCCAACCCCCGGGACAGCCCGCTGGGGAGCAGTACTTC | CASSQPPGQPAGEQYF
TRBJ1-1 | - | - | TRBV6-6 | TGTGCCAGCAGTTATCCCCAGGGAAATATGAACACTGAAGCTTTCTTT | CASSYPQGNMNTEAFF
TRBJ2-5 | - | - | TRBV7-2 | TGTGCCAGCAGCTTAGCGCGTGAGACCCAGTACTTC | CASSLARETQYF
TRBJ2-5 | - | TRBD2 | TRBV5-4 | TGTGCCAGCAGCTTGGGCGGGGGGGCCCAAGAGACCCAGTACTTC | CASSLGGGAQETQYF
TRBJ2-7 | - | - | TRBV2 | TGTGCCAGCACCGGGACGGAAAGCTCCTACGAGCAGTACTTC | CASTGTESSYEQYF
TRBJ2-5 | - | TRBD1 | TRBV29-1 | TGCAGCGTCCGGGGACAGGGGGTTTTAGAGACCCAGTACTTC | CSVRGQGVLETQYF
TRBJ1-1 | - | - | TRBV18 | TGTGCCAGCTCTTCAGGTACTCACACTGAAGCTTTCTTT | CASSSGTHTEAFF
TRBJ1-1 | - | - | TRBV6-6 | TGTGCCAGCATCCGTAGGAGCCGGAACACTGAAGCTTTCTTT | CASIRRSRNTEAFF
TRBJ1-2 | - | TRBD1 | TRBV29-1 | TGCAGCGTTGTGGGACAGGCCAACTATGGCTACACCTTC | CSVVGQANYGYTF
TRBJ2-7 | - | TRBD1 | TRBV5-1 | TGCGCCAGCAGCTACCGAACCTCTGGACAGGCCAGCTCCTACGAGCAGTACTTC | CASSYRTSGQASSYEQYF
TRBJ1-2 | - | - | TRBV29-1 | TGCAGCGTACCCACGTTAGCCTCACAAAACTATGGCTACACCTTC | CSVPTLASQNYGYTF
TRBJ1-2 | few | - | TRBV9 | TGTGCCAGCAGTGCGAGGCCCGGGACGGGGAACTATGGCTACACCTTC | CASSARPGTGNYGYTF
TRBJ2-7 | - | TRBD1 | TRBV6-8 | TGTGCCAGCAGTGAACAGGGGGAGGTTGAGCAGTACTTC | CASSEQGEVEQYF
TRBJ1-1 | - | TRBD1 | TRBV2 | TGTGCCAGCAGAATACCCCCGGGACAGGGGGCGAGCACTGAAGCTTTCTTT | CASRIPPGQGASTEAFF
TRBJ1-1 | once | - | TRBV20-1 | TGCAGTGCTGAAAGACAGTATGAAGCTTTCTTT | CSAERQYEAFF
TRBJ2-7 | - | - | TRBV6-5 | TGTGCCAGCAGTAACGGACCCGGCTACGAGCAGTACTTC | CASSNGPGYEQYF
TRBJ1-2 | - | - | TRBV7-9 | TGTGCCAGCAGCTTGCGGGAAGCTAACTATGGCTACACCTTC | CASSLREANYGYTF
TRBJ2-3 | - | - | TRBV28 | TGTGCCAGCAGTTTATTCTTCAGGGGAGTAACAGATACGCAGTATTTT | CASSLFFRGVTDTQYF
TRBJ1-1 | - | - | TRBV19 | TGTGCCAGTAGTATAGATCCCCCCTGGGGAGCTTTCTTT | CASSIDPPWGAFF
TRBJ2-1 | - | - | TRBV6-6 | TGTGCCAGCAGTTACCGGACAGATGAGCAGTTCTTC | CASSYRTDEQFF
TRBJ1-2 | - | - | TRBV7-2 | TGTGCCAGCAGCAAGAGCTTAAACTATGGCTACACCTTC | CASSKSLNYGYTF
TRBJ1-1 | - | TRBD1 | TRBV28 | TGTGCCAGCAGTTGGACCGGGACAGGGGTCACTGAAGCTTTCTTT | CASSWTGTGVTEAFF
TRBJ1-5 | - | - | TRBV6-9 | TGTGCCAGCAGGCCAACAGTGGACCAGCCCCAGCATTTT | CASRPTVDQPQHF
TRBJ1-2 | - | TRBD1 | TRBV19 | TGTGCCAGTAGTCCCCGAGAAGGCAGGGGGATAGGTAACTATGGCTACACCTTC | CASSPREGRGIGNYGYTF